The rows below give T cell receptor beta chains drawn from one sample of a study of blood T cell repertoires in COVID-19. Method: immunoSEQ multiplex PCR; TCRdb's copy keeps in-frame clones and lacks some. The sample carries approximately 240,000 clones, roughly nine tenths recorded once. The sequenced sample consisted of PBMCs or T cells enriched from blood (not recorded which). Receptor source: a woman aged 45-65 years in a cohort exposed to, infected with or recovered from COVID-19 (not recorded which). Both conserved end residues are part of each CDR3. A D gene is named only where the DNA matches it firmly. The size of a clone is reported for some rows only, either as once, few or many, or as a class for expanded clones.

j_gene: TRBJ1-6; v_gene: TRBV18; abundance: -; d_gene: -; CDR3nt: TGTGCCAGCTCACCAGGGCAACGTAATTCACCCCTCCACTTT; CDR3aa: CASSPGQRNSPLHF
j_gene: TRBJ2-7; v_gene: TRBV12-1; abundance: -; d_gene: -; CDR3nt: TGTGCCAGCAGCCCTCGTGAGGGTTCCGAGCAGTACTTC; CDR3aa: CASSPREGSEQYF
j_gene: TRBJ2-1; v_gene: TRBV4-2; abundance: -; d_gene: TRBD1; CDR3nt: TGTGCCAGCAGCCAGACAGGGGGAAACTACAATGAGCAGTTCTTC; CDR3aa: CASSQTGGNYNEQFF
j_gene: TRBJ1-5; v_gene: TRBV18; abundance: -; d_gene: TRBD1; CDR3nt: TGTGCCAGCTCACTGGAAGGGACAGTAAATCAGCCCCAGCATTTT; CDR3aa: CASSLEGTVNQPQHF
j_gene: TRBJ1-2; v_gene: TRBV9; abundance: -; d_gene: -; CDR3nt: TGTGCCAGCAGCGTAGGAGGAGCGAGCTATGGCTACACCTTC; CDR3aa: CASSVGGASYGYTF
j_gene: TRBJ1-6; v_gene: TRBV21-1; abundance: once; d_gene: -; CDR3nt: TGTGCCAGCAGCAAAGTTCTTGCGGGACCTTCACCCCTCCACTTT; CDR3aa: CASSKVLAGPSPLHF
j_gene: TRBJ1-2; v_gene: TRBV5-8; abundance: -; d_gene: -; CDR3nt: TGTGCCAGCAGCTCACTTCACAGGGATTTTGATGGCTACACCTTC; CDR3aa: CASSSLHRDFDGYTF
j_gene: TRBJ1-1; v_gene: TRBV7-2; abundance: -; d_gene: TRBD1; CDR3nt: TGTGCCAGCAGCTCGAATTACAGGGGGTCCACTGAAGCTTTCTTT; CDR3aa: CASSSNYRGSTEAFF
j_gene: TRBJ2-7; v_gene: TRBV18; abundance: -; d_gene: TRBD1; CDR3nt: TGTGCCAGCTCCTCCGGACAGGGGGCCTACGAGCAGTACTTC; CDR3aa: CASSSGQGAYEQYF
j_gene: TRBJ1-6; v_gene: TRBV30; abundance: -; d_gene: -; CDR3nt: TGTGCCTGGGGAGGTCCAGGGAATCCTTGGTTTAATTCACCCCTCCACTTT; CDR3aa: CAWGGPGNPWFNSPLHF
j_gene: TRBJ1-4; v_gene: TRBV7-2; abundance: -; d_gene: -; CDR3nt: TGTGCCAGCAGCTTGTCCGCCTTCCGCGATAATGAAAAACTGTTTTTT; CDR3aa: CASSLSAFRDNEKLFF
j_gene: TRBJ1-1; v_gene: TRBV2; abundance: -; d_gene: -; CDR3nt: TGTGCCAGCAGGGAGGGCGGTATGAACACTGAAGCTTTCTTT; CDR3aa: CASREGGMNTEAFF
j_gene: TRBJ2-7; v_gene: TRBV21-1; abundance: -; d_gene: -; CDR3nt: TGTGCCAGCAGCGGAACTATTTCCTACGAGCAGTACTTC; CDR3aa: CASSGTISYEQYF
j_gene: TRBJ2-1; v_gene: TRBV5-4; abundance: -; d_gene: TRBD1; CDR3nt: TGTGCCAGCAGATGGGACAGGGGGCTTAACAATGAGCAGTTCTTC; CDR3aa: CASRWDRGLNNEQFF
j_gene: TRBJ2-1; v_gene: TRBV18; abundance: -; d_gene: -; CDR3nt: TGTGCCAGCTCGGAGGCTTCCTCCTACAATGAGCAGTTCTTC; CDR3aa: CASSEASSYNEQFF
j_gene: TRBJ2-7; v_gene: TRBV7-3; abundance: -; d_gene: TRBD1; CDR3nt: TGTGCCAGCAGCGTCAGGATCAAGGGGGCAGGCTACGAGCAGTACTTC; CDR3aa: CASSVRIKGAGYEQYF
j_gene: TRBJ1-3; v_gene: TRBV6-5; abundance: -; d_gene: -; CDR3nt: TGTGCCAGCAGGTCGGGCGGCGGGAACACCATATATTTT; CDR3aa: CASRSGGGNTIYF
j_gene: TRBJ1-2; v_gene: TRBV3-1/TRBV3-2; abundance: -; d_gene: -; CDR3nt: TGTGCCAGCAGCCAAGACAGGGCCGGCGGCTACACCTTC; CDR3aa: CASSQDRAGGYTF
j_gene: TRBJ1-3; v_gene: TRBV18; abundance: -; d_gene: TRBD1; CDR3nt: TGTGCCAGCTCACAGGTGGCCGGACAGGGGACTGGAAACACCATATATTTT; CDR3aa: CASSQVAGQGTGNTIYF